Listed below are T cell receptor beta chains from one sample, sequenced in a study of CD8 T cells in ankylosing spondylitis. TCRdb ran MiXCR on the 5' RACE reads and lists one entry per CDR3 protein. This sample carries approximately 35,000 distinct CDR3 sequences, about an eighth of them seen once, and the ten largest clones take approximately 31%. Sequenced material: synovial fluid, either unsorted or a sorted T cell fraction (not recorded which). The receptors shown here come from a male donor with ankylosing spondylitis. CDR3s include the opening cysteine and the closing phenylalanine or tryptophan. The D gene is left open where the match is weak. Some rows have no size entry. The others give once, few or many, or a class for an expanded clone.

V gene	J gene	clone size	D gene	CDR3 protein	CDR3 DNA
TRBV28	TRBJ2-2	many	TRBD2	CASSFSGRARRGELFF	TGTGCCAGCAGTTTTAGCGGGAGGGCCCGCAGAGGGGAGCTGTTTTTT
TRBV7-3	TRBJ2-1	.	TRBD2	CASSPYGGGIYNEQFF	TGTGCCAGCAGCCCTTACGGCGGGGGGATTTACAATGAGCAGTTCTTC
TRBV7-9	TRBJ2-5	.	.	CASSLGPGKETQYF	TGTGCCAGCAGCTTAGGCCCGGGGAAAGAGACCCAGTACTTC
TRBV5-1	TRBJ1-1	.	.	CASSPQGTWNPLANTEAFF	TGCGCCAGCAGCCCCCAGGGCACCTGGAACCCCCTGGCGAACACTGAAGCTTTCTTT
TRBV10-3	TRBJ2-1	few	.	CAIRDRDGSYNEQFF	TGTGCCATCAGGGATAGGGACGGTTCCTACAATGAGCAGTTCTTC
TRBV20-1	TRBJ1-1	few	TRBD1	CSANRGLNTEAFF	TGCAGTGCTAACAGGGGATTGAACACTGAAGCTTTCTTT
TRBV6-4	TRBJ2-3	many	TRBD2	CASSDSTGGADTQYF	TGTGCCAGCAGTGACTCGACGGGGGGGGCAGATACGCAGTATTTT
TRBV12-3/TRBV12-4	TRBJ2-3	many	TRBD2	CASSYPLLAGGPDTQYF	TGTGCCAGCAGTTACCCCTTACTAGCGGGGGGGCCAGATACGCAGTATTTT
TRBV4-3	TRBJ2-1	few	TRBD1	CASSQEGQFSNEQFF	TGCGCCAGCAGCCAAGAGGGACAGTTCTCCAATGAGCAGTTCTTC
TRBV9	TRBJ1-2	many	.	CASYDARYGYTF	TGTGCCAGCTATGACGCTCGCTATGGCTACACCTTC